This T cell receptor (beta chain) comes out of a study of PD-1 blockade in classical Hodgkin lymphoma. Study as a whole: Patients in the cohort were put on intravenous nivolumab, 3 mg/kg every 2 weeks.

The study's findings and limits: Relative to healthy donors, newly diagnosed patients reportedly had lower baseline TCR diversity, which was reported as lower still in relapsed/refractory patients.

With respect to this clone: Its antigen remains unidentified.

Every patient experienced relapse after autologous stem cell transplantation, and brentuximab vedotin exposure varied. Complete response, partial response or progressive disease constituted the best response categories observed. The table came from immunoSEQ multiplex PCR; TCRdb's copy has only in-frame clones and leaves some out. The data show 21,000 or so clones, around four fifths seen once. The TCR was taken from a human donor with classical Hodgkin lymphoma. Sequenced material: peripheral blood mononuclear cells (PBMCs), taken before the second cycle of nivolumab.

Here the CDR3 DNA reads TGTGCCAGCACCAGACGAGGGACAATAAATTCACCCCTCCACTTT. Amino acid sequence: CASTRRGTINSPLHF. V usage is TRBV2 and J usage is TRBJ1-6; possible D gene TRBD1, 6 bases. The V end was cut by 7 bases, the J end by 7 bases, with 17 bases between. The CDR3 is 15 amino acids. Germline CDR1 reads SNHLY; CDR2 reads FYNNEI.